These 28 T cell receptor beta chains share one sample of origin, sequenced in a study of blood T cell repertoires in COVID-19. The assay was immunoSEQ multiplex PCR, and TCRdb's table has in-frame clones only and misses some. The table has some 300,000 clones, less than 90% seen once. Sequencing input: peripheral blood. The source is a woman between 65 and 79 years old with COVID-19, enrolled during active disease.

The chain couples TRBV28 to TRBJ1-2; D is unclear. The CDR3 runs to 13 residues. Germline V gene data show CDR1 as MDHEN and CDR2 as SYDVKM. V lost 3 bases to trimming and J lost 4 bases, with 9 bases between them. Here the CDR3 reads CASSFGGSYGYTF. In nucleotides, the CDR3 is TGTGCCAGCAGTTTTGGAGGGAGCTATGGCTACACCTTC.

The chain couples TRBV18 to TRBJ1-1; no definite D call. V lost 1 base and J 7 bases, leaving 13 bases between the germline ends. CDR3 length: 14 residues. Germline V gene data show CDR1 as KGHSH and CDR2 as LQKENI. CDR3 sequence reads: CASSPQEGKGEAFF. The DNA of the CDR3 is TGTGCCAGCTCACCACAAGAGGGAAAAGGTGAAGCTTTCTTT.

The chain links TRBV27 to TRBJ1-1, with D uncertain. This CDR3 has 11 amino acids. Germline loops: CDR1 MNHEY, CDR2 SMNVEV (reference sequence). V was cut by 6 bases and J by 6 bases, with 8 bases left in between. The CDR3 is CASSGVPEAFF. The CDR3 bases are TGTGCCAGCAGCGGGGTCCCTGAAGCTTTCTTT.

The rearrangement uses TRBV15 and TRBJ1-4; D might be TRBD1 (5 bases). V gave up 1 base and J gave up 7 bases, with 13 bases separating them. Germline V gives CDR1 LNHNV, CDR2 YYDKDF (reference sequence). The CDR3 spans 15 residues. DNA for the CDR3: TGTGCCACCAGCAGAGCGGGGGGTTTTATTGAAAAACTGTTTTTT. Translating it yields CATSRAGGFIEKLFF.

V and J are TRBV5-6 and TRBJ1-2, with 9 positions matching TRBD1. There are 14 residues in the CDR3. Per the germline V gene, CDR1 is SGHDT and CDR2 is YYEEEE. With 5 bases clipped from V and 1 base from J, the junction kept 3 bases outside the gene matches. CDR3 coding DNA: TGTGCCAGCAGGGACAGGGGCCATAACTATGGCTACACCTTC. Protein product: CASRDRGHNYGYTF.

This clone was seen many times. The chain employs TRBV7-6 and TRBJ2-1, with TRBD2 identical over 9 bases. From germline, CDR1 is SGHVS and CDR2 FNYEAQ. J was trimmed by 3 bases and V by 0 bases; bases with no gene match: 6. This CDR3 is 17 amino acids long. CDR3 loop: CASSLAREGGLYNEQFF. The DNA for the CDR3 is TGTGCCAGCAGCTTAGCGCGGGAGGGGGGCCTCTACAATGAGCAGTTCTTC.

There are a few counts of this clone. The chain is built from TRBV18 and TRBJ1-1, with D possibly matching TRBD1 (5 bases). V was cut by 3 bases and J by 1 base, with 9 bases left in between. The CDR3 is 14 amino acids. Germline V lookup: CDR1 KGHSH, CDR2 LQKENI. This CDR3 is CASSPLTANTEAFF. The CDR3 region has the DNA TGTGCCAGCTCACCCCTGACAGCGAACACTGAAGCTTTCTTT.

This chain joins TRBV19 and TRBJ2-2; possibly TRBD2 for D (7 bases). This CDR3 is 16 amino acids long. Looked up from germline, CDR1 is LNHDA and CDR2 is SQIVND (reference sequence). The germline V and J ends were trimmed by 2 bases and 3 bases, with 13 bases remaining between them. The CDR3 coding sequence is TGTGCCAGTAGTATATTGGCGGGGGCCTACACCGGGGAGCTGTTTTTT. Translated, it gives CASSILAGAYTGELFF. The full variable domain, in which reference TRBV19 and TRBJ2-2 provide the parts outside the CDR3, is DGGITQSPKYLFRKEGQNVTLSCEQNLNHDAMYWYRQDPGQGLRLIYYSQIVNDFQKGDIAEGYSVSREKKESFPLTVTSAQKNPTAFYLCASSILAGAYTGELFFGEGSRLTVL.

This clone has just a few counts. The rearrangement joins TRBV14 to TRBJ1-2; possible D gene TRBD1, 6 bases. The ends were cut back, 5 bases at V and 4 bases at J, with 17 bases in the middle. From germline, CDR1 is SGHDN and CDR2 FVKESK. The CDR3 has 15 amino acids. CDR3 coding DNA: TGTGCCAGCAGCAACCGACAGGCAGATTTCTATGGCTACACCTTC. This gives the protein CASSNRQADFYGYTF.

The chain carries TRBV9 and TRBJ1-1, with D uncertain. This CDR3 contains 14 residues. Between the trimmed V and J ends, which lost 0 bases and 5 bases, there was a span of 11 bases. CDR1 and CDR2 from the germline V gene are SGDLS and YYNGEE. In nucleotides, the CDR3 is TGTGCCAGCAGCGTAGCGGGCGGAGGAACTGAAGCTTTCTTT. Translation: CASSVAGGGTEAFF. The variable domain in full, completed from reference TRBV9 and TRBJ1-1, reads DSGVTQTPKHLITATGQRVTLRCSPRSGDLSVYWYQQSLDQGLQFLIQYYNGEERAKGNILERFSAQQFPDLHSELNLSSLELGDSALYFCASSVAGGGTEAFFGQGTRLTVV.

V gene TRBV10-3 combines with J gene TRBJ2-3; a weak D match, TRBD1 (6 bases). Between the trimmed V and J ends, which lost 4 bases and 3 bases, there was a span of 14 bases. Germline V gene sequence: CDR1 ENHRY, CDR2 SYGVKD. The CDR3 has 15 amino acids. As DNA, the CDR3 is TGTGCCATCAGTGTCCGTGCAGGACAGACAGATACGCAGTATTTT. Its protein is CAISVRAGQTDTQYF.

V usage is TRBV7-2 and J usage is TRBJ2-5; D might be TRBD1 (5 bases). This CDR3 has 14 residues. Germline values: CDR1 SGHTA, CDR2 FQGNSA. The V end lost 2 bases, the J end lost 2 bases, and 9 bases lay between the germline ends. The CDR3 DNA reads TGTGCCAGCAGCTTAAGGGGCCCTCAAGAGACCCAGTACTTC. Amino acid sequence: CASSLRGPQETQYF.

The rearrangement joins TRBV6-5 to TRBJ2-7; D might be TRBD2 (5 bases). Trimming cost V 4 bases and J 1 base, with 8 bases left between them. CDR1 and CDR2 from the germline V gene are MNHEY and SVGAGI. The CDR3 spans 13 residues. For the CDR3, the DNA is TGTGCCAGCAGTTTGGGGAGATCCTACGAGCAGTACTTC. Encoded protein: CASSLGRSYEQYF.

A remark on this clone: Other DNA sequences from this sample encode an identical CDR3 as well. The chain is built from TRBV7-2 and TRBJ2-5; 14 positions agree with TRBD2. V shed 3 bases, J shed 4 bases, and the junction held 1 base outside the gene matches. The CDR3 runs to 15 residues. Germline CDR1 SGHTA, CDR2 FQGNSA. The CDR3 loop reads CASSLTSGGGETQYF. The CDR3 DNA reads TGTGCCAGCAGCTTGACTAGCGGGGGGGGAGAGACCCAGTACTTC.

This clone appeared a single time. The chain couples TRBV7-3 to TRBJ2-7, with TRBD1 matching 8 bases. Looked up from germline, CDR1 is SGHTA and CDR2 is FQGTGA. This CDR3 is built from 14 residues. V lost 4 bases and J lost 4; bases outside the gene matches: 6. CDR3 protein: CASSSTGQVYEQYF. CDR3 DNA sequence: TGTGCCAGCAGCTCCACGGGACAGGTTTACGAGCAGTACTTC.

The chain carries TRBV12-3 or TRBV12-4 and TRBJ1-2, with D possibly matching TRBD1 (6 bases). The CDR3 length is 13 residues. V lost 2 bases and J lost 4, with 8 bases in between. The CDR3: CASSLTGTYGYTF. CDR3 coding DNA: TGTGCCAGCAGTTTAACAGGGACCTATGGCTACACCTTC.

V is TRBV5-1 and J is TRBJ2-3; maybe TRBD2 (5 bases). Germline V gene lookup returns CDR1 SGHRS and CDR2 YFSETQ. V lost 4 bases, J lost 9 bases, and 9 bases lay in between. The CDR3 contains 11 residues. The CDR3 bases are TGCGCCAGCAGCGAGGGTGAGACGCAGTATTTT. This sequence encodes CASSEGETQYF.

The chain is built from TRBV30 and TRBJ1-5; 7 bases map to TRBD1. From germline, CDR1 is GTSNPN and CDR2 SVGIG (reference sequence). Trimming removed 2 bases from V and 11 bases from J; junction bases left unmatched: 9. The CDR3 contains 13 residues. DNA for the CDR3: TGTGCCTGGAGTCCCCAAGACAGGGAGGCCCAGCATTTT. Amino acids: CAWSPQDREAQHF.

This chain joins TRBV9 and TRBJ1-1; TRBD1 is a possible D gene (5 bases). Trimming left V 0 bases short and J 5 bases short, with 14 bases between. CDR3 length equals 15 residues. Per the germline V gene, CDR1 is SGDLS and CDR2 is YYNGEE. Here the CDR3 reads CASSVGSRVGTEAFF. The CDR3 DNA is TGTGCCAGCAGCGTAGGGAGCAGGGTGGGGACTGAAGCTTTCTTT.

This clone was counted only a few times. The chain links TRBV4-3 to TRBJ1-6, with D possibly being TRBD1 (5 bases). The germline gives CDR1 LGHNA, CDR2 YSLEER. The germline V and J ends were trimmed by 4 bases and 9 bases, with 16 bases remaining between them. The CDR3 is 15 residues long. The CDR3 sequence is CASSRDSTSGSPLHF. The CDR3 region has the DNA TGCGCCAGCAGCCGGGACTCAACCAGTGGTTCACCCCTCCACTTT.

The chain links TRBV28 to TRBJ1-5, with 7 positions matching TRBD1. Germline trimming cut 2 bases from V and 4 bases from J; bases unmatched to any gene: 17. This CDR3 is 19 amino acids long. The germline V gene has CDR1 MDHEN and CDR2 SYDVKM. The CDR3 nucleotides are TGTGCCAGCAGTTTAACCCCGCTGGGAATCACAGGGGAGAATCAGCCCCAGCATTTT. As protein: CASSLTPLGITGENQPQHF.

The V gene is TRBV7-6, the J gene TRBJ2-7; D gene ambiguous. The CDR3 contains 15 residues. The germline V gene encodes CDR1 SGHVS and CDR2 FNYEAQ. V was clipped by 0 bases and J by 4 bases, with 13 bases between them. The chain's CDR3 is CASSLAVGVGYEQYF. The CDR3 bases are TGTGCCAGCAGCTTAGCGGTCGGAGTTGGATACGAGCAGTACTTC.

The chain is built from TRBV5-4 and TRBJ2-5; D is possibly TRBD2 (6 bases). Germline-derived CDR1 and CDR2 are SGHNT and YYREEE (reference sequence). This CDR3 region has 16 residues. V was clipped by 4 bases and J by 3 bases, with 19 bases between them. The CDR3 is CASSPGGAGKEETQYF. The DNA for the CDR3 is TGTGCCAGCAGCCCAGGAGGCGCGGGGAAGGAAGAGACCCAGTACTTC.

The chain couples TRBV7-9 to TRBJ2-7; TRBD1 agrees at 10 bases. Germline trimming cut 6 bases from V and 4 bases from J; bases unmatched to any gene: 9. This CDR3 is 15 amino acids long. Germline-derived CDR1 and CDR2 are SEHNR and FQNEAQ (reference sequence). The CDR3 DNA is TGTGCCAGCAGTTTCCTGACAGGGGGCGGGTACGAGCAGTACTTC. Its translation: CASSFLTGGGYEQYF.

The rearrangement joins TRBV6-7 to TRBJ1-5; perhaps TRBD1 as D (6 bases). TRBV6-7 qualifies as an ORF whose function is uncertain. Trimming pared 0 bases from V and 0 bases from J, leaving 12 bases between. The CDR3 consists of 17 residues. The CDR3 is CASSYSRGGPSNQPQHF. The CDR3 nucleotides read TGTGCCAGCAGTTACTCGAGGGGGGGCCCTAGCAATCAGCCCCAGCATTTT.

V gene TRBV4-1 combines with J gene TRBJ2-1; D may be TRBD2 (5 bases). The CDR3 is 13 amino acids. Trimming removed 1 base at V and 12 bases at J, with 13 bases between. Germline CDR1 MGHRA, CDR2 YSYEKL. The CDR3 protein is CASSQGPPAGQFF. CDR3 nucleotides: TGCGCCAGCAGCCAAGGACCCCCCGCGGGGCAGTTCTTC.

V is TRBV28 and J is TRBJ1-5; D possibly corresponds to TRBD1 (6 bases). The CDR3 covers 13 residues. Per germline, CDR1 MDHEN and CDR2 SYDVKM. V was trimmed by 6 bases and J by 4 bases, leaving 10 bases between them. The chain's CDR3 is CASSPTGNQPQHF. The CDR3 DNA follows: TGTGCCAGCAGCCCAACAGGGAATCAGCCCCAGCATTTT.

This chain joins TRBV5-4 and TRBJ1-2, with D perhaps matching TRBD1 (6 bases). This CDR3 spans 12 amino acids. V was trimmed by 4 bases and J by 5 bases, leaving 9 bases between them. The germline gives CDR1 SGHNT, CDR2 YYREEE (reference sequence). In nucleotides, the CDR3 is TGTGCCAGCAGCGAGGACAGTTATGGCTACACCTTC. Its translation: CASSEDSYGYTF.